The 29 T cell receptor beta chains given below trace back to one sample, sequenced in a study of lymphopenia after photon versus proton radiotherapy. The protocol was immunoSEQ multiplex PCR, while the TCRdb copy is restricted to in-frame clones and leaves out a portion. The repertoire includes 68,000 or so clones, roughly 88% of them detected once, and roughly 2.7% sits in the top ten. The sequencing used peripheral blood, collected from a patient treated with photon-based radiotherapy. These receptors all come from a woman in her seventies with pancreatic cancer.

This clone was recorded only once. The CDR3 reads CASSRRSNTGELFF. DNA of the CDR3: TGCGCCAGCAGCCGCAGGTCGAACACCGGGGAGCTGTTTTTT. This sequence joins TRBV4-3 and TRBJ2-2, with D unresolved. With 4 bases removed from V and 0 bases from J, the gap between germline ends came to 6 bases. Germline V lookup: CDR1 LGHNA, CDR2 YSLEER. CDR3 length equals 14 residues.

The chain carries TRBV5-8 and TRBJ2-7, with 11 nucleotides matching TRBD1. CDR1 is SGHTS, CDR2 YDEGEE, per germline. Unmatched junction bases numbered 1, after V lost 3 bases and J lost 2 bases. The CDR3 is made up of 14 amino acids. The CDR3 is CASSWGQGAYEQYF. The CDR3 bases are TGTGCCAGCAGCTGGGGACAGGGGGCCTACGAGCAGTACTTC.

The chain carries TRBV18 and TRBJ2-7; D is perhaps TRBD1 or TRBD2 (5 bases each). V lost 2 bases and J 0 bases, leaving 11 bases between the germline ends. The germline V gene encodes CDR1 KGHSH and CDR2 LQKENI. The CDR3 has 15 amino acids. CDR3 region: CASSPSEGSSYEQYF. The CDR3 region has the DNA TGTGCCAGCTCACCAAGCGAGGGGAGCTCCTACGAGCAGTACTTC.

This chain links TRBV5-1 with TRBJ1-1, with D perhaps matching TRBD1 (5 bases). The CDR3 contains 13 residues. CDR1 and CDR2 (germline): SGHRS, YFSETQ. Trimming stripped 7 bases from V and 7 bases from J, with 17 bases between. The CDR3 nucleotides read TGCGCCAGCGGACTCGATGGGACCAATGAAGCTTTCTTT. The encoded protein is CASGLDGTNEAFF. The full variable domain, completed using reference TRBV5-1 and TRBJ1-1, is KAGVTQTPRYLIKTRGQQVTLSCSPISGHRSVSWYQQTPGQGLQFLFEYFSETQRNKGNFPGRFSGRQFSNSRSEMNVSTLELGDSALYLCASGLDGTNEAFFGQGTRLTVV.

V is TRBV5-1 and J is TRBJ2-3; D is perhaps TRBD1 or TRBD2 (6 bases each). Germline CDR1 and CDR2: SGHRS and YFSETQ. The CDR3 spans 14 residues. Trimming pared 1 base from V and 5 bases from J, leaving 11 bases between. The CDR3 protein is CASSLSGARDTQYF. The CDR3 DNA reads as TGCGCCAGCAGCTTGTCGGGGGCGAGAGATACGCAGTATTTT.

This clone was seen just once. The chain has TRBV9 and TRBJ2-5; a weak D match, TRBD1 (5 bases). Trimming pared 0 bases from V and 2 bases from J, leaving 11 bases between. The germline V gene has CDR1 SGDLS and CDR2 YYNGEE. This CDR3 contains 15 residues. The DNA of the CDR3 is TGTGCCAGCAGCGTAGACGGACATCTACAAGAGACCCAGTACTTC. It translates to CASSVDGHLQETQYF.

This sequence joins TRBV9 and TRBJ2-6; D is unresolved. V was trimmed by 3 bases and J by 0 bases, leaving 10 bases between them. The CDR3 loop spans 16 amino acids. CDR1 is SGDLS, CDR2 YYNGEE, per germline. CDR3 bases: TGTGCCAGCAGCGCCCGATCATTCTCTGGGGCCAACGTCCTGACTTTC. Its translation is CASSARSFSGANVLTF.

The chain uses TRBV9 and TRBJ1-3; D is ambiguous. In germline, CDR1 is SGDLS, CDR2 YYNGEE. The V gene lost 3 bases and the J gene lost 2 bases, with 12 bases spanning the gap. CDR3 length: 15 residues. CDR3 coding DNA: TGTGCCAGCAGCGCTGAGGAACCCCCTGGAAACACCATATATTTT. It is translated as CASSAEEPPGNTIYF. Full variable domain (outside the CDR3, taken from reference TRBV9 and TRBJ1-3): DSGVTQTPKHLITATGQRVTLRCSPRSGDLSVYWYQQSLDQGLQFLIQYYNGEERAKGNILERFSAQQFPDLHSELNLSSLELGDSALYFCASSAEEPPGNTIYFGEGSWLTVV.

The chain has TRBV29-1 and TRBJ2-7, with 11 bases fitting TRBD1. Trimming cost V 4 bases and J 0 bases; bases outside gene matches: 2. Looked up from germline, CDR1 is SQVTM and CDR2 is ANQGSEA. The CDR3 spans 14 residues. The CDR3 loop reads CSVAGTGGSYEQYF. The CDR3 nucleotides are TGCAGCGTTGCCGGGACAGGGGGCTCCTACGAGCAGTACTTC.

The chain couples TRBV5-6 to TRBJ2-7; no definite D call. The CDR3 sequence is 13 residues long. Germline CDR1 and CDR2: SGHDT and YYEEEE. The ends were cut back, 3 bases at V and 2 bases at J, with 9 bases in the middle. The CDR3 DNA reads as TGTGCCAGCAGCTCTTTACGGACCTACGAGCAGTACTTC. It translates to CASSSLRTYEQYF.

V gene TRBV9 combines with J gene TRBJ2-3; a possible D gene is TRBD2 (6 bases). Germline loops: CDR1 SGDLS, CDR2 YYNGEE. The CDR3 covers 15 residues. V was pared by 0 bases and J by 3 bases, with 11 bases between. CDR3 residues: CASSVGASVTDTQYF. CDR3 nucleotides: TGTGCCAGCAGCGTAGGGGCTAGCGTAACAGATACGCAGTATTTT. The complete variable domain, with remaining parts taken from reference TRBV9 and TRBJ2-3, reads DSGVTQTPKHLITATGQRVTLRCSPRSGDLSVYWYQQSLDQGLQFLIQYYNGEERAKGNILERFSAQQFPDLHSELNLSSLELGDSALYFCASSVGASVTDTQYFGPGTRLTVL.

The V call is TRBV4-3, the J call TRBJ2-7; the match to TRBD2 covers 7 bases. The ends lost 0 bases at V and 3 bases at J; junction bases unmatched: 5. Germline V lookup: CDR1 LGHNA, CDR2 YSLEER. The CDR3 spans 15 residues. CDR3 DNA sequence: TGCGCCAGCAGCCAAGAAGCGGGGACCCTCTACGAGCAGTACTTC. Residues: CASSQEAGTLYEQYF.

The chain combines TRBV5-1 with TRBJ2-2; D is uncertain. The CDR3 runs 14 residues. The germline V gene has CDR1 SGHRS and CDR2 YFSETQ. The ends were cut back, 0 bases at V and 4 bases at J, with 7 bases in the middle. As DNA, the CDR3 is TGCGCCAGCAGCTTGGCATGGGGCACCGGGGAGCTGTTTTTT. Its translation: CASSLAWGTGELFF.

The chain combines TRBV18 with TRBJ1-2, with D possibly matching TRBD1 (6 bases). V was clipped by 1 base and J by 8 bases, with 8 bases between them. Germline values: CDR1 KGHSH, CDR2 LQKENI. The length of the CDR3 is 12 residues. CDR3 amino acids: CASSPQGEGYTF. As DNA, the CDR3 is TGTGCCAGCTCACCACAGGGGGAAGGCTACACCTTC.

The V and J genes are TRBV2 and TRBJ1-4; D is possibly TRBD1 (6 bases). This CDR3 spans 15 amino acids. Trimming removed 7 bases from V and 5 bases from J, with 17 bases in between. The V gene's germline CDR1 is SNHLY and CDR2 FYNNEI. The CDR3 nucleotides are TGTGCCAGCATTACAGGAGAGGGGGGAAATGAAAAACTGTTTTTT. Translated, it gives CASITGEGGNEKLFF.

This rearrangement joins TRBV4-1 to TRBJ2-5; 8 bases agree with TRBD1. The J call is uncertain, as TRBJ2-7 better fits the DNA end. The CDR3 loop spans 16 amino acids. The germline CDR1 and CDR2 sequences are MGHRA and YSYEKL. CDR3 in DNA: TGCGCCAGCAGCCAAGGGATTGGACAGGGCGGCTACGAGCAGTACTTC. Amino acids: CASSQGIGQGGYEQYF.

This chain joins TRBV4-1 and TRBJ2-7, with D possibly matching TRBD1 (5 bases). Trimming took off 1 base at V and 0 bases at J, with 10 bases between the two ends. The germline V gene has CDR1 MGHRA and CDR2 YSYEKL. The CDR3 extends over 15 amino acids. This chain's CDR3 is CASSQGGRSSYEQYF. CDR3 DNA: TGCGCCAGCAGCCAAGGGGGCAGGAGCTCCTACGAGCAGTACTTC.

CDR3 coding DNA: TGTGCCAGTAACACAGGGTGGCGTCAGCCCCAGCATTTT. Its translation: CASNTGWRQPQHF. The chain couples TRBV19 to TRBJ1-5; a weak D match, TRBD1 (6 bases). The CDR3 runs to 13 residues. CDR1 and CDR2 from the germline V gene are LNHDA and SQIVND (reference sequence). V lost 7 bases and J 6 bases, leaving 13 bases between the germline ends.

The sample holds a few counts of this clone. The chain carries TRBV7-8 and TRBJ1-1; D may be TRBD1 (6 bases). This CDR3 comprises 18 residues. V lost 5 bases and J 4 bases, leaving 26 bases between the germline ends. Germline CDR1 SGHVS, CDR2 FQNEAQ. The CDR3 here is CASSPRNPGHTTSTEAFF. CDR3 DNA sequence: TGTGCCAGCAGCCCAAGGAATCCGGGACATACCACCTCCACTGAAGCTTTCTTT.

The V call is TRBV7-3, the J call TRBJ2-3; TRBD2 aligns across 8 bases. V shed 4 bases and J 5 bases; nucleotides not matched to a gene: 5. Germline lookup yields CDR1 SGHTA and CDR2 FQGTGA. The CDR3 spans 14 residues. The DNA for the CDR3 is TGTGCCAGCAGCTCCGCGGGAGGTGTAGATACGCAGTATTTT. This gives the protein CASSSAGGVDTQYF.

The rearrangement links TRBV7-2 to TRBJ2-2; TRBD2 matches 10 bases. Trimming at V came to 4 bases and at J to 7 bases, leaving 6 bases not matched to a gene. Germline V gives CDR1 SGHTA, CDR2 FQGNSA. The CDR3 sequence is 15 residues long. CDR3 amino acids: CASSSSGSRGGELFF. The CDR3 DNA is TGTGCCAGCAGCTCTAGCGGGAGTAGGGGCGGGGAGCTGTTTTTT.

This rearrangement joins TRBV15 to TRBJ1-5; 7 bases agree with TRBD1. Looked up from germline, CDR1 is LNHNV and CDR2 is YYDKDF (reference sequence). The CDR3 is 18 amino acids. The ends lost 0 bases at V and 7 bases at J; junction bases unmatched: 15. The CDR3 nucleotides read TGTGCCACCAGCAGAGATTTAACCCCCGACAGGGTTGACCAGCCCCAGCATTTT. Translating gives CATSRDLTPDRVDQPQHF. Full variable domain (missing parts from reference TRBV15 and TRBJ1-5): DAMVIQNPRYQVTQFGKPVTLSCSQTLNHNVMYWYQQKSSQAPKLLFHYYDKDFNNEADTPDNFQSRRPNTSFCFLDIRSPGLGDTAMYLCATSRDLTPDRVDQPQHFGDGTRLSIL.

This clone counts as medium-sized (0.01 to 0.1%). This rearrangement joins TRBV28 to TRBJ2-7, with D unclear. From germline, CDR1 is MDHEN and CDR2 SYDVKM. The CDR3 loop spans 11 amino acids. The V end lost 6 bases, the J end lost 2 bases, and 5 bases lay between the germline ends. CDR3 sequence: CASSHTYEQYF. The CDR3 nucleotides are TGTGCCAGCAGCCACACCTACGAGCAGTACTTC. Full variable domain (outside the CDR3, taken from reference TRBV28 and TRBJ2-7): DVKVTQSSRYLVKRTGEKVFLECVQDMDHENMFWYRQDPGLGLRLIYFSYDVKMKEKGDIPEGYSVSREKKERFSLILESASTNQTSMYLCASSHTYEQYFGPGTRLTVT.

The V gene is TRBV15, the J gene TRBJ1-3; D remains unclear. Trimming left V 1 base short and J 2 bases short, with 3 bases between. The CDR3 runs to 13 residues. The germline V gene encodes CDR1 LNHNV and CDR2 YYDKDF (reference sequence). The CDR3 DNA follows: TGTGCCACCAGCAGAGGTACTGGAAACACCATATATTTT. Encoded protein: CATSRGTGNTIYF.

V and J are TRBV30 and TRBJ1-1; TRBD1 is a possible D gene (6 bases). Looked up from germline, CDR1 is GTSNPN and CDR2 is SVGIG (reference sequence). The CDR3 has 13 amino acids. Trimming pared 5 bases from V and 8 bases from J, leaving 18 bases between. The CDR3, as DNA: TGTGCCTGGGACCGGGACAAGGTCACCGAAGCTTTCTTT. This translates into CAWDRDKVTEAFF.

The chain carries TRBV5-6 and TRBJ2-5; 8 bases are shared with TRBD1. The CDR3 totals 14 residues. Germline V gives CDR1 SGHDT, CDR2 YYEEEE. The trim removed 3 bases at V and 1 base at J, leaving 2 bases unmatched. The CDR3 is CASSYGQGQETQYF. In nucleotides, the CDR3 is TGTGCCAGCAGCTACGGACAGGGCCAAGAGACCCAGTACTTC.

The chain joins TRBV4-2 to TRBJ2-5; D is possibly TRBD1 or TRBD2 (5 bases each). The CDR3 is 15 amino acids. Germline V gives CDR1 LGHNA, CDR2 YNFKEQ. V was pared by 0 bases and J by 0 bases, with 8 bases between. CDR3 amino acids: CASSQDRGHQETQYF. CDR3 DNA sequence: TGTGCCAGCAGCCAAGATCGGGGACACCAAGAGACCCAGTACTTC.

This clone occurred a few times. The V and J genes are TRBV5-4 and TRBJ2-2, with 8 nucleotides matching TRBD1. The CDR3 is 17 residues long. Germline assignment: CDR1 SGHNT and CDR2 YYREEE (reference sequence). Germline trimming cut 3 bases from V and 1 base from J; bases unmatched to any gene: 8. CDR3 region: CASSSETGAVNTGELFF. In nucleotides, the CDR3 is TGTGCCAGCAGCTCCGAGACAGGGGCAGTGAACACCGGGGAGCTGTTTTTT.

This sequence joins TRBV18 and TRBJ2-1, with D possibly being TRBD2 (6 bases). V dropped 0 bases and J dropped 8 bases, with 8 bases sitting between them. Germline V gives CDR1 KGHSH, CDR2 LQKENI. The CDR3 contains 13 residues. CDR3 protein: CASSPPIADEQFF. CDR3 bases: TGTGCCAGCTCACCACCCATAGCGGATGAGCAGTTCTTC. Full variable domain (remainder filled in from reference TRBV18 and TRBJ2-1): NAGVMQNPRHLVRRRGQEARLRCSPMKGHSHVYWYRQLPEEGLKFMVYLQKENIIDESGMPKERFSAEFPKEGPSILRIQQVVRGDSAAYFCASSPPIADEQFFGPGTRLTVL.